This T cell receptor beta chain was captured by sequencing in a study of blood T cell repertoires in COVID-19. Study at large: Nucleic acid was either cDNA or gDNA, and it came from T cells, B-cell-depleted T cells, or PBMCs.

The CDR3 covers 15 residues. In germline, CDR1 is MDHEN, CDR2 SYDVKM. V was clipped by 7 bases and J by 4 bases, with 19 bases between them. The table came from immunoSEQ multiplex PCR; TCRdb's copy has only in-frame clones and leaves some out. Counted here are around 23,000 clones, about 89% occurring once; the ten biggest clones make up 5% to 5.5%. This clonotype originated in a man aged 50 to 59 with active COVID-19. The chain employs TRBV28 and TRBJ2-5; tentative D call: TRBD2 (5 bases). Sequences were obtained from peripheral blood. Here the CDR3 DNA reads TGTGCCAGCAAGGCCGTTGGGTTGGCGGGAGAGACCCAGTACTTC. Its translation is CASKAVGLAGETQYF.